This T cell receptor (beta chain) emerged from a study of a mutant IDH1 vaccine in newly diagnosed glioma. Remarks on this clone: Its cognate antigen is unknown.

The sample's time point: week 5, during vaccination. Each dose of the vaccine consisted of 300 ug of mutant IDH1 20-mer peptide, with topical imiquimod. The CDR3 has 13 amino acids. Germline V gene sequence: CDR1 MNHEY, CDR2 SMNVEV (reference sequence). Trimming took 3 bases from V and 6 from J, leaving 8 bases between them. Assay used: immunoSEQ multiplex PCR; TCRdb lists only in-frame clones, some missing. The table shows tens of thousands of clones, with approximately 80% occurring only once. Material: PBMCs, obtained from a glioma patient whose treatment included an IDH1 peptide vaccine. This receptor was obtained from a man aged 45-65 years with glioma. This rearrangement joins TRBV27 to TRBJ2-2; no reliable D call. The CDR3 nucleotides are TGTGCCAGCAGTTTGACTGGGCCCGGGGAGCTGTTTTTT. Its translation is CASSLTGPGELFF.